The 20 T cell receptor beta chains presented below share a single source sample, sequenced in a study of blood T cell repertoires in COVID-19. Profiling relied on immunoSEQ multiplex PCR, and the TCRdb table lists in-frame clones only, not all of them. The table records about 100,000 clones, 88% of them present only once. The specimen was peripheral blood. These receptors were obtained from a human donor in a cohort sampled during active COVID-19.

The rearrangement links TRBV5-5 to TRBJ2-7, with TRBD2 matching over 12 bases. V shed 4 bases and J 1 base; nucleotides not matched to a gene: 3. Germline-derived CDR1 and CDR2 are SGHKS and YYEKEE (reference sequence). The CDR3 runs to 15 residues. CDR3 region: CASSQGLAGSYEQYF. CDR3 nucleotides: TGTGCCAGCAGCCAGGGACTAGCGGGTTCCTACGAGCAGTACTTC. The complete variable domain, with remaining parts taken from reference TRBV5-5 and TRBJ2-7, reads DAGVTQSPTHLIKTRGQQVTLRCSPISGHKSVSWYQQVLGQGPQFIFQYYEKEERGRGNFPDRFSARQFPNYSSELNVNALLLGDSALYLCASSQGLAGSYEQYFGPGTRLTVT.

CDR3 in amino acids: CASSPGTSGSPGETQYF. CDR3 in DNA: TGTGCCAGCAGTCCCGGGACTAGCGGGAGTCCTGGAGAGACCCAGTACTTC. The J gene is TRBJ2-5, the V gene TRBV7-2, with 14 bases fitting TRBD2. CDR3 length: 17 residues. The V segment lost 6 bases and the J segment 4 bases; nucleotides outside the gene matches: 10. Germline loops: CDR1 SGHTA, CDR2 FQGNSA.

The V and J genes are TRBV19 and TRBJ2-7; maybe TRBD1 (5 bases). CDR1 and CDR2 (germline): LNHDA, SQIVND (reference sequence). This CDR3 comprises 14 residues. Trimming stripped 5 bases from V and 5 bases from J, with 16 bases between. The CDR3, as DNA: TGTGCCAGTAGTTCTCTCAGGGTGGTCCACGAGCAGTACTTC. Translated, it gives CASSSLRVVHEQYF.

The chain links TRBV2 to TRBJ2-1, with a weak D call TRBD2 (5 bases). V was shortened by 8 bases and J by 6 bases, with 14 bases between the two germline ends. This CDR3 is built from 13 residues. In germline, CDR1 is SNHLY, CDR2 FYNNEI. The CDR3 loop is CASWLVGGNEQFF. The CDR3 bases are TGTGCCAGCTGGCTAGTTGGAGGCAATGAGCAGTTCTTC.

The chain employs TRBV19 and TRBJ1-5; TRBD1 is a possible D gene (5 bases). The germline V gene encodes CDR1 LNHDA and CDR2 SQIVND (reference sequence). Trimming shortened V by 2 bases and J by 7 bases, and 9 bases separated the two germline ends. The CDR3 is 13 residues long. CDR3 residues: CASSIKKGQPQHF. In nucleotides, the CDR3 is TGTGCCAGTAGTATAAAAAAGGGGCAGCCCCAGCATTTT.

The chain combines TRBV4-2 with TRBJ2-3; 8 bases line up with TRBD1. In germline, CDR1 is LGHNA, CDR2 YNFKEQ. The CDR3 is made up of 15 amino acids. Trimming took 0 bases from V and 4 from J; bases not matched to a gene: 3. The CDR3 protein is CASSQDGRGPDTQYF. CDR3 DNA: TGTGCCAGCAGCCAAGACGGCAGGGGGCCAGATACGCAGTATTTT.

The V gene is TRBV11-1, the J gene TRBJ2-1; 7 positions match TRBD2. With 5 bases clipped from V and 4 bases from J, the junction kept 8 bases outside the gene matches. Germline V gives CDR1 SGHAT, CDR2 FQDESV (reference sequence). CDR3 length: 15 residues. CDR3 nucleotides: TGTGCCAGCAGCCCTGCGAGCGGGAATTACAATGAGCAGTTCTTC. Amino acids: CASSPASGNYNEQFF.

The V and J genes are TRBV4-1 and TRBJ2-2, with 7 bases identical to TRBD2. V lost 4 bases, J lost 4 bases, and 6 bases stayed unmatched. This CDR3 contains 15 residues. Germline V gene sequence: CDR1 MGHRA, CDR2 YSYEKL. CDR3 region: CASSLSSGFTGELFF. The CDR3 nucleotides are TGCGCCAGCAGCCTATCTAGCGGATTCACCGGGGAGCTGTTTTTT.

The gene calls are TRBV11-3 and TRBJ2-3, with D perhaps TRBD2 (6 bases). V was trimmed by 4 bases and J by 0 bases, leaving 17 bases between them. The CDR3 is made up of 17 amino acids. Germline loops: CDR1 SGHNT, CDR2 YENEEA. CDR3 region: CASSCGVHPQSTDTQYF. CDR3 nucleotides: TGTGCCAGCAGCTGCGGGGTCCACCCCCAAAGCACAGATACGCAGTATTTT.

V gene TRBV11-2 combines with J gene TRBJ2-7; the D gene is possibly TRBD1 (6 bases). This CDR3 is built from 13 residues. Germline V gene lookup returns CDR1 SGHAT and CDR2 FQNNGV. V gave up 5 bases and J gave up 1 base, with 9 bases separating them. The CDR3 region is CASSLGQSYEQYF. The CDR3 region has the DNA TGTGCCAGCAGCCTCGGACAGTCCTACGAGCAGTACTTC.

Only one count was recorded for this clone. V usage is TRBV28 and J usage is TRBJ2-7, with D possibly TRBD1 on 5 matching bases. V shed 0 bases and J shed 0 bases, with 6 bases lying between them. Germline CDR1 and CDR2: MDHEN and SYDVKM. CDR3 length: 14 amino acids. The CDR3 DNA is TGTGCCAGCAGTTTATGGGACACCTCCTACGAGCAGTACTTC. Protein product: CASSLWDTSYEQYF.

The chain combines TRBV12-3 or TRBV12-4 with TRBJ2-3, with D tentatively TRBD2 (7 bases). The CDR3 consists of 13 residues. Trimming removed 10 bases at V and 6 bases at J, with 17 bases between. Here the CDR3 reads CATQGREWDTQYF. In DNA form, the CDR3 reads TGTGCCACCCAGGGGCGGGAGTGGGATACGCAGTATTTT.

The CDR3 spells CATRSGQGAGEQYF. The CDR3 region has the DNA TGTGCCACCCGATCGGGACAGGGGGCTGGTGAGCAGTACTTC. The chain joins TRBV27 to TRBJ2-7; TRBD1 agrees at 12 bases. V lost 10 bases and J lost 7; bases outside the gene matches: 11. The CDR3 runs to 14 residues. CDR1 MNHEY and CDR2 SMNVEV come from the germline V gene (reference sequence).

This clone appeared once. The chain is built from TRBV3-1 (or the pseudogene TRBV3-2) and TRBJ2-5; the D is unclear. Germline lookup yields CDR1 LGHDT and CDR2 YNNKEL (reference sequence). CDR3 size: 12 residues. Trimming left V 0 bases short and J 7 bases short, with 6 bases between. The CDR3 bases are TGTGCCAGCAGCCAAGATAGCAGGACCCAGTACTTC. Protein product: CASSQDSRTQYF.

Of note for this clone: Other DNA variants within this sample encode the same CDR3. The rearrangement joins TRBV19 to TRBJ1-5, with D possibly being TRBD1 (6 bases). This CDR3 has 13 amino acids. V gave up 3 bases and J gave up 5 bases, with 8 bases separating them. Germline CDR1 is LNHDA and CDR2 is SQIVND (reference sequence). CDR3: CASSMAGDQPQHF. CDR3 sequence (DNA): TGTGCCAGTAGTATGGCAGGGGATCAGCCCCAGCATTTT.

This clone has only one observation. This sequence joins TRBV25-1 and TRBJ2-1; 12 nucleotides agree with TRBD2. The J segment lost 6 bases and the V segment lost 4 bases, leaving 7 bases of the junction unmatched. This CDR3 has 16 residues. The V gene's germline CDR1 is MGHDK and CDR2 SYGVNS. In DNA, the CDR3 is TGTGCCAGCAGTGTCGACCTACTAGCGGGAGGCAATGAGCAGTTCTTC. Protein product: CASSVDLLAGGNEQFF.

V and J are TRBV6-2 or TRBV6-3 and TRBJ2-2; D is possibly TRBD2 (5 bases). The germline V and J ends were trimmed by 5 bases and 6 bases, with 13 bases remaining between them. This CDR3 comprises 14 residues. CDR1 MNHEY and CDR2 SVGEGT come from the germline V gene. CDR3 residues: CASSTDVRAGELFF. DNA for the CDR3: TGTGCCAGCAGTACGGACGTGAGGGCCGGGGAGCTGTTTTTT.

The chain recombines TRBV14 with TRBJ2-7; a possible D gene is TRBD2 (6 bases). CDR1 and CDR2 (germline): SGHDN, FVKESK. CDR3 length equals 16 residues. Trimming cost V 0 bases and J 0 bases, with 12 bases left between them. The CDR3, as DNA: TGTGCCAGCAGCCAAGATCAACTGGGGGGCTCCTACGAGCAGTACTTC. Its protein product is CASSQDQLGGSYEQYF.

The chain combines TRBV9 with TRBJ2-1; 7 bases agree with TRBD2. CDR1 and CDR2 from the germline V gene are SGDLS and YYNGEE. This CDR3 comprises 15 residues. With 3 bases clipped from V and 6 bases from J, the junction kept 9 bases outside the gene matches. The CDR3 region is CASSAGGGYGNEQFF. The CDR3 nucleotides read TGTGCCAGCAGCGCTGGCGGGGGATATGGCAATGAGCAGTTCTTC.

This clone was detected only a few times. The CDR3 bases are TGTGCCTGGAATCCGACAGGGGGTTCGAACGAGCAGTACTTC. Amino acid sequence: CAWNPTGGSNEQYF. J is TRBJ2-7 and V is TRBV30; TRBD1 aligns across 9 bases. This CDR3 has 14 residues. The ends lost 4 bases at V and 5 bases at J; junction bases unmatched: 9. Germline loops: CDR1 GTSNPN, CDR2 SVGIG (reference sequence).